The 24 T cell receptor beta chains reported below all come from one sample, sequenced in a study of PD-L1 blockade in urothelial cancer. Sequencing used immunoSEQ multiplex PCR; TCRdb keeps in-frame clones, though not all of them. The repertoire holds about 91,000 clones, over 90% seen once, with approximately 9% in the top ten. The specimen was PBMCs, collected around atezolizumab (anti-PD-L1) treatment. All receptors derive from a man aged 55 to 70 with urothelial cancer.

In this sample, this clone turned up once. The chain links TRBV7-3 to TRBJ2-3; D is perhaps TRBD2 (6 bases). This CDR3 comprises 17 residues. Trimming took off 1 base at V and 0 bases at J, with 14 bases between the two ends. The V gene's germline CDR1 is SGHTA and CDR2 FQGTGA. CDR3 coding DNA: TGTGCCAGCAGCTTAAACCCTGGACTACCTAGCACAGATACGCAGTATTTT. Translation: CASSLNPGLPSTDTQYF.

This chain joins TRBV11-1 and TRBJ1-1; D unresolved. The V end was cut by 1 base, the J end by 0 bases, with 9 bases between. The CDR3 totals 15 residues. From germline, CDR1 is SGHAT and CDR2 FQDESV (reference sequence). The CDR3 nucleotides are TGTGCCAGCAGCTTAGGGCAGAATTTGAACACTGAAGCTTTCTTT. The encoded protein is CASSLGQNLNTEAFF.

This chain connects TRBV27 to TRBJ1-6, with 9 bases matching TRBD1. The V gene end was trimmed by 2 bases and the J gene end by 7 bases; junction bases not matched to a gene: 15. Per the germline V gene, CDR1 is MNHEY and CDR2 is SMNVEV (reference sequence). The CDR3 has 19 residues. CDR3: CASSLDKVRDRVPNSPLHF. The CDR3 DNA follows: TGTGCCAGCAGTTTAGATAAGGTCCGGGACAGGGTCCCAAATTCACCCCTCCACTTT.

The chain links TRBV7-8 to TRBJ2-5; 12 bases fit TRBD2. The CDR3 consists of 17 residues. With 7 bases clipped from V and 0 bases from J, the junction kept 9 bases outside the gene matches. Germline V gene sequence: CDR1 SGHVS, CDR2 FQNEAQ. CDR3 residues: CASTTGPSGRDQETQYF. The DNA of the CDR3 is TGTGCCAGCACCACTGGGCCTAGCGGGAGGGACCAAGAGACCCAGTACTTC.

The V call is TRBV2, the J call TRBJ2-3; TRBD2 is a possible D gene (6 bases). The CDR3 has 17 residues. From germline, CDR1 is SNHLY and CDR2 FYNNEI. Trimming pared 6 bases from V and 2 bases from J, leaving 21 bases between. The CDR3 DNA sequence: TGTGCCAGCAGGACTCCCCTAGCGCAGAAAATCACAGATACGCAGTATTTT. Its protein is CASRTPLAQKITDTQYF.

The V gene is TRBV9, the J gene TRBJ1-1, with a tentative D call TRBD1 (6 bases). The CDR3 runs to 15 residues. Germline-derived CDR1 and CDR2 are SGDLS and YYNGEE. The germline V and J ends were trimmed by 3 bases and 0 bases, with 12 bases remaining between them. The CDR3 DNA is TGTGCCAGCAGCGCAAGACAGGAAATGAACACTGAAGCTTTCTTT. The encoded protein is CASSARQEMNTEAFF.

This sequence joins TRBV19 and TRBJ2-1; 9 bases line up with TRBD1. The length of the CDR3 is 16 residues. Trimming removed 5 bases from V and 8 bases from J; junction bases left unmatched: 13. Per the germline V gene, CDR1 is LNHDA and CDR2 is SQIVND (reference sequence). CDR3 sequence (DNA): TGTGCCAGTAGTTCGGCCGGGACAGGGATCTTGCATGAGCAGTTCTTC. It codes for CASSSAGTGILHEQFF.

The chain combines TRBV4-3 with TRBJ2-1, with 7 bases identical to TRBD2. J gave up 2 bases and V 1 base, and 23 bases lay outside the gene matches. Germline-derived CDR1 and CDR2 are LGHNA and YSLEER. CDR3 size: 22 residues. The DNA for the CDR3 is TGCGCCAGCAGCCAAGGATATGACAGCCTAATTACCGGGACTACCCCCTACAATGAGCAGTTCTTC. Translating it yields CASSQGYDSLITGTTPYNEQFF.

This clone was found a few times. The CDR3 DNA reads TGTGCCAGCAGTCTCGAGGAGGGTTCACCCCTCCACTTT. Translation: CASSLEEGSPLHF. The chain couples TRBV6-5 to TRBJ1-6; no reliable D call. V dropped 5 bases and J dropped 9 bases, with 11 bases sitting between them. There are 13 residues in the CDR3. The V gene's germline CDR1 is MNHEY and CDR2 SVGAGI.

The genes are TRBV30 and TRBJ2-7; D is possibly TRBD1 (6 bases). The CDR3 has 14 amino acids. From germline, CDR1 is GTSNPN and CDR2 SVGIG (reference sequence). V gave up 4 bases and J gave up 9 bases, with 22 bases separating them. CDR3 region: CAWNPGAPLVGQYF. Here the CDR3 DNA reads TGTGCCTGGAACCCAGGGGCCCCTCTCGTCGGGCAGTACTTC.

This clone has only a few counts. In DNA, the CDR3 is TGTGCCAGCAGTTACTCGTTTGGTCCCGGGACTGAAGCTTTCTTT. Protein product: CASSYSFGPGTEAFF. The chain links TRBV6-5 to TRBJ1-1, with D uncertain. From germline, CDR1 is MNHEY and CDR2 SVGAGI. Trimming left V 0 bases short and J 5 bases short, with 13 bases between. This CDR3 has 15 amino acids.

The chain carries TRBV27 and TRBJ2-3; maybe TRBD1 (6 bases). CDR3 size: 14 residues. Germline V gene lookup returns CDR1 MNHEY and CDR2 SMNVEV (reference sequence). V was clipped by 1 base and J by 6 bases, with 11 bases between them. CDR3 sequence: CASSLYRVRDTQYF. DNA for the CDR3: TGTGCCAGCAGTTTATACAGGGTTAGGGATACGCAGTATTTT.

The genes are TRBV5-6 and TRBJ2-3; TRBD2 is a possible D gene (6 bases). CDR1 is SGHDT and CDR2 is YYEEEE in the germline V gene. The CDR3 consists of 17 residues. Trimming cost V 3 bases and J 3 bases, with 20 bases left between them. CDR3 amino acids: CASSSETSRVVTDTQYF. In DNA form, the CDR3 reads TGTGCCAGCAGCTCCGAGACTAGTAGGGTGGTGACAGATACGCAGTATTTT.

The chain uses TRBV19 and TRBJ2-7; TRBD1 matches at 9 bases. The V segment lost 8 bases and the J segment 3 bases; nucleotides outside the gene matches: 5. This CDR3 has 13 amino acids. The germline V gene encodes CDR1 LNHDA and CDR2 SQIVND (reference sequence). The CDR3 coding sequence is TGTGCCAGTGGGGGACAGGGTGGCTACGAGCAGTACTTC. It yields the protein CASGGQGGYEQYF.

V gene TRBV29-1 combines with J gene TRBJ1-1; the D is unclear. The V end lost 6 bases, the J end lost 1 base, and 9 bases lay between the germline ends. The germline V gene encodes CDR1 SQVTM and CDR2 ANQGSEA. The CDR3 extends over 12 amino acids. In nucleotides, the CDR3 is TGCAGCGTGGAGGAACCGAACACTGAAGCTTTCTTT. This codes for CSVEEPNTEAFF.

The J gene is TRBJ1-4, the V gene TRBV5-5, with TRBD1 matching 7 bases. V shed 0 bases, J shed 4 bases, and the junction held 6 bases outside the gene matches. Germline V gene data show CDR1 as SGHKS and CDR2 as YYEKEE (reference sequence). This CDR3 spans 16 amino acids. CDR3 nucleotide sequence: TGTGCCAGCAGCTTGGATCCAGGGGGAAATAATGAAAAACTGTTTTTT. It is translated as CASSLDPGGNNEKLFF.

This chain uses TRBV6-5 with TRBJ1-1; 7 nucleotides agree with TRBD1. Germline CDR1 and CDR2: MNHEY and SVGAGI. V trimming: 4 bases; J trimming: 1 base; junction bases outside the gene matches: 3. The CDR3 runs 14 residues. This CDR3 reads CASSSGTANTEAFF. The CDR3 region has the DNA TGTGCCAGCAGTTCCGGGACAGCGAACACTGAAGCTTTCTTT.

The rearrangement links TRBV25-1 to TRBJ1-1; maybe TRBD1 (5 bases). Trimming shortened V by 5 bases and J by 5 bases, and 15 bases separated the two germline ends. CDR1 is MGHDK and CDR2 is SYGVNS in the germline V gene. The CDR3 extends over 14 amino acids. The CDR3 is CASSQDGKGTEAFF. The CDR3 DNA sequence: TGTGCCAGCAGTCAGGACGGCAAGGGGACTGAAGCTTTCTTT.

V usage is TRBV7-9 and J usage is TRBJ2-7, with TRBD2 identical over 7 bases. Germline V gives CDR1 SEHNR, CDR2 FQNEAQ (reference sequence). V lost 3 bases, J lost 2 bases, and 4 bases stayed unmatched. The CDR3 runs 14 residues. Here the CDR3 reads CASSFERGAYEQYF. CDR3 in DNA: TGTGCCAGCAGCTTCGAGCGGGGAGCCTACGAGCAGTACTTC.

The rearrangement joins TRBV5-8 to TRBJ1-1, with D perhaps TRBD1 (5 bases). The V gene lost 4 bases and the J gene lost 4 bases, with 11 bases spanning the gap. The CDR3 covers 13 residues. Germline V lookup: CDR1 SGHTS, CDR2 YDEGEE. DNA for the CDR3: TGTGCCAGCAGCCGAAATAGGGGCACTGAAGCTTTCTTT. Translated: CASSRNRGTEAFF.

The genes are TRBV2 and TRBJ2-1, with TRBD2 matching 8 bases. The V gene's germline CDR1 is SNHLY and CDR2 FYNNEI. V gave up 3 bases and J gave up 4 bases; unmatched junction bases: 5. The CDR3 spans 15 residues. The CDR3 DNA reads TGTGCCAGCAGTGAGGGGTCTAGCGGGTACAATGAGCAGTTCTTC. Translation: CASSEGSSGYNEQFF.

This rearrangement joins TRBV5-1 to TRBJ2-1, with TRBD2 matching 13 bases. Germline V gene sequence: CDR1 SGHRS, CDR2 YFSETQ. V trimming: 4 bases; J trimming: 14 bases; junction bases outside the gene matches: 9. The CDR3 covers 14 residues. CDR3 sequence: CASSEGLAGVLEFF. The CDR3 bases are TGCGCCAGCAGCGAAGGACTAGCGGGAGTGTTGGAGTTCTTC.

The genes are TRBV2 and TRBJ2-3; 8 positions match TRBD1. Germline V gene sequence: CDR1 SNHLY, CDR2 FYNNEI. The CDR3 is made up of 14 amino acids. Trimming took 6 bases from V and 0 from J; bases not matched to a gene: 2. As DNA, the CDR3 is TGTGCCAGCAGCCAGGGGGCTAGCACAGATACGCAGTATTTT. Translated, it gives CASSQGASTDTQYF.

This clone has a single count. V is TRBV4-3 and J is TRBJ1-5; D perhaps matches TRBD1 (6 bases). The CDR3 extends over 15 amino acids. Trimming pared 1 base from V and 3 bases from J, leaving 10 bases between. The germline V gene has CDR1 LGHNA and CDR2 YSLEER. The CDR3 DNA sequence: TGCGCCAGCAGCCAAGGGACAGCTATCAATCAGCCCCAGCATTTT. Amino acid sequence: CASSQGTAINQPQHF.